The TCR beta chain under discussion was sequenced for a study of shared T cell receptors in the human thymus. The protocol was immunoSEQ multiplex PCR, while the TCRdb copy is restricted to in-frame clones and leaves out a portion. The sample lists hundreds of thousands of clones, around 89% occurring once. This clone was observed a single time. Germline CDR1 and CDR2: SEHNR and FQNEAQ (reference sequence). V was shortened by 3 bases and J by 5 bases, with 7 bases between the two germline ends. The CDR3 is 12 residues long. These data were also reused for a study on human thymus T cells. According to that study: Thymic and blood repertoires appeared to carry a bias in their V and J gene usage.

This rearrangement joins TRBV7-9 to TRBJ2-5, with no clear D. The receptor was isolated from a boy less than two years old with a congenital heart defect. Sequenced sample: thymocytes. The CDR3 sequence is CASSFRKETQYF. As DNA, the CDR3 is TGTGCCAGCAGCTTCAGAAAGGAGACCCAGTACTTC.